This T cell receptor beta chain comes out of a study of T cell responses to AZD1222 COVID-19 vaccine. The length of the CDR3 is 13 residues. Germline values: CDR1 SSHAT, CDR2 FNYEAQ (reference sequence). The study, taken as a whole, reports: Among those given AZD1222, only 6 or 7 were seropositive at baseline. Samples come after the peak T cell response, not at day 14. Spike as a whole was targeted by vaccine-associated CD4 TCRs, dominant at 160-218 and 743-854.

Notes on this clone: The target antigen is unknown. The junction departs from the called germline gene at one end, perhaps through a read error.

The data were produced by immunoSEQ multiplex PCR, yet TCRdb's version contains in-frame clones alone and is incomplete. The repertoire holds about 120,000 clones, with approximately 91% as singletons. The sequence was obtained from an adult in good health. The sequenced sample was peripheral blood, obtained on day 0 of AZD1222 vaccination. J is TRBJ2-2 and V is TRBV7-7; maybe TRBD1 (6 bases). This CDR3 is CASSLQGKGELFF. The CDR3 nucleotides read TGTGCTAGCAGCTTACAGGGAAAAGGGGAGCTGTTTTTT.